This T cell receptor beta chain stems from a study of blood T cells in healthy people across ages. A second about 6 to 11 cycle PCR used barcoded and J-beta primers. TCRdb used MiXCR to reprocess the 5' RACE reads, holding one entry per CDR3 protein. This table has 1.8 million or so distinct CDR3 sequences, roughly two fifths appearing once. This clonotype was seen only a few times. V shed 6 bases and J 7 bases; nucleotides not matched to a gene: 19. The CDR3 covers 17 residues. This rearrangement joins TRBV12-3 or TRBV12-4 to TRBJ2-7; 9 bases match TRBD1. The sequence was collected from a human donor in good health. The source material was blood. CDR3 region: CASSRGQGASLSGEQYF. The DNA of the CDR3 is TGTGCCAGCAGCCGGGGACAGGGTGCTTCCCTCTCGGGGGAGCAGTACTTC.